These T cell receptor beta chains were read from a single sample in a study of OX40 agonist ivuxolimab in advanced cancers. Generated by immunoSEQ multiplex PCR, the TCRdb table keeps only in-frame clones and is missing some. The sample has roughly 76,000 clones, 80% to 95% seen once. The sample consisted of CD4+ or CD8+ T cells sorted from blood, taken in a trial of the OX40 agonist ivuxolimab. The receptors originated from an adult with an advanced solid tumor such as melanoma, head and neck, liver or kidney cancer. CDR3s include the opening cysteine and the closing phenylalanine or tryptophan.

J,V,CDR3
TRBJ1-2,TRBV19,CASSIDSRGYGYTF
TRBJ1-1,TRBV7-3,CASSPGQGQSAFF
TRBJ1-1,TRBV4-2,CASSPGGYRNTEAFF
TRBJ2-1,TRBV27,CASSLGANEQFF
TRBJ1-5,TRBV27,CASSSPGWGGIQPQHF
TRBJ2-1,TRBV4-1,CASSYSGGNEQFF
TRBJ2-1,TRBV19,CASSRGLAGDSYNEQFF
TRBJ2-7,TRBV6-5,CASGGSYEQYF
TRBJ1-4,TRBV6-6,CASSLITDRELFF
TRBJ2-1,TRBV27,CASSRQGSSYNEQFF
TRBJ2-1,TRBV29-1,CSGTGGNYNEQFF
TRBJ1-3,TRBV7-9,CASSSGSSGNTIYF
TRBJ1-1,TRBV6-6,CASSTTGEANTEAFF
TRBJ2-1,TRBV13,CASSLSLAGGNEQFF
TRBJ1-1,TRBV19,CASSINPQQGSGTEAFF
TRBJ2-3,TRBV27,CASSLILAGVGADTQYF
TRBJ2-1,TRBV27,CASSFGGDNEQFF
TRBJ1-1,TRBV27,CASSWQLGTEAFF
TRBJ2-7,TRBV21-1,CASSQRTGFYEQYF
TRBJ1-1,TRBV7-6,CASGVFLNTEAFF
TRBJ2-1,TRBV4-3,CASSQEMGPRLYNEQFF
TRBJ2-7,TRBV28,CASSFQGWYEQYF
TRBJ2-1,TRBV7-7,CASSSESGFYNEQFF
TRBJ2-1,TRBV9,CASSVEAGSYNEQFF
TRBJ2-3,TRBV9,CASSVDPGTSGTDTQYF
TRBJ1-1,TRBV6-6,CASSLSRTGTEAFF
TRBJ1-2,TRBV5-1,CASSPQGIDLSGYTF
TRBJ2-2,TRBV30,CACSNTGELFF
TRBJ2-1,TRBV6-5,CASSYSSGGSYNEQFF
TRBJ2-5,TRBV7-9,CASSLVSGLFEETQYF
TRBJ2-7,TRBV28,CASKGYEQYF
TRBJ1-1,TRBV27,CASGATGREAFF
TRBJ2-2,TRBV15,CATRISPGQGYTGELFF
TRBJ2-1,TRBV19,CASRASSGSRSYNEQFF
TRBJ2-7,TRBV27,CASSFGLPSSYEQYF
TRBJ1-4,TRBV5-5,CASSLSFLVADINEKLFF
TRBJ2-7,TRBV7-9,CASLGRAGEQYF
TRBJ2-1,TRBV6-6,CASSALAGAYNEQFF
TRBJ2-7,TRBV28,CASSLPTAEIFF
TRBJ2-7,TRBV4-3,CASSQGISRYEQYF